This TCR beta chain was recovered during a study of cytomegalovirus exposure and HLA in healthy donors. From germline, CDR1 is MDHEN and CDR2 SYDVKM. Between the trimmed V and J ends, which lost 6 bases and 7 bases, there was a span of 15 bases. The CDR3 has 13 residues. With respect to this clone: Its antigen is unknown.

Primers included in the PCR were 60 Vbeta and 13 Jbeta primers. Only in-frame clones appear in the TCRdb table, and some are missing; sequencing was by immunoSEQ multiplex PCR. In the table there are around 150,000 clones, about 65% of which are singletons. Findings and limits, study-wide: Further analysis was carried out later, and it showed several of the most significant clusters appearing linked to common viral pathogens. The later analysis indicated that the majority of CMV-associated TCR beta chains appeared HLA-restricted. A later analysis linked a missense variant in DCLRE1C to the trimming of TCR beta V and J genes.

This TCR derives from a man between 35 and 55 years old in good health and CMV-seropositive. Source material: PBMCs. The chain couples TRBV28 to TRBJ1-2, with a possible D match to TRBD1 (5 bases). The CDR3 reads CASSPIRVSGYTF. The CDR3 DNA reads TGTGCCAGCAGCCCGATCAGGGTGTCTGGCTACACCTTC.